The subject of this entry is one T cell receptor (beta chain). Per the study methods: Counts of nucleated cells, estimated from reference gene primer amplification, were obtained. Clones were read by immunoSEQ multiplex PCR, and TCRdb kept only the in-frame ones, dropping some. The DNA was the basis for D and trimming; V, J and clone size are from that table. This sample carries about 49,000 clones, 82% of them seen once, and the ten largest clones take roughly 2.5%. The data originate from a study of blood T cell repertoires in COVID-19. About the research overall: The origin of the acute and convalescent COVID-19 samples was the United States, Italy and Spain. Sources were T cells, B-cell-depleted T cells, or PBMCs; the material itself was cDNA or gDNA.

Trimming took 4 bases from V and 1 from J; bases not matched to a gene: 5. Germline CDR1 KGHSH, CDR2 LQKENI. The CDR3 runs to 16 residues. The J gene is TRBJ1-3, the V gene TRBV18, with TRBD1 matching 9 bases. The sample consisted of peripheral blood. This sequence was found in a woman aged 55 to 70 with acute or convalescent COVID-19. CDR3 nucleotides: TGTGCCAGCTCACATACCGGGACAGGGTCTGGAAACACCATATATTTT. It specifies CASSHTGTGSGNTIYF.